This TCR beta chain was found in a study of regulatory T cells in long-lasting Graves disease. Study results and caveats: Fewer public clonotypes were shared by new patients (966) than by persistent patients (roughly 2,600).

Building of the TCR beta libraries involved iRepertoire HTBI primers and Arm-PCR of CDR3 regions. TCRdb analysed the multiplex PCR reads with MiXCR anew, one entry per CDR3 protein. Of around 400,000 distinct CDR3 sequences listed, roughly a fifth were seen once; the top ten hold approximately 15%. Stated time point: persistent/refractory GD, antithyroid drugs over 5 years with positive TRAb. From RNA extracted from PBMCs, the TCR library was made. This clonotype was observed a handful of times. Its antigen is not known. The specimen comprised peripheral blood mononuclear cells (PBMCs), sampled when the disease was refractory, from a patient treated with antithyroid drugs. This clonotype was obtained from a female donor with Graves disease.

The CDR3 coding sequence is TGCGCCAGCAGCCCAACGGCAGGGGGTCTCTTTGTCGACAATCAGCCCCAGCATTTT. Amino acid sequence: CASSPTAGGLFVDNQPQHF. The chain links TRBV4-1 to TRBJ1-5, with TRBD1 matching over 7 bases. The CDR3 has 19 residues. J was trimmed by 3 bases and V by 4 bases; bases with no gene match: 18. Germline CDR1 is MGHRA and CDR2 is YSYEKL.